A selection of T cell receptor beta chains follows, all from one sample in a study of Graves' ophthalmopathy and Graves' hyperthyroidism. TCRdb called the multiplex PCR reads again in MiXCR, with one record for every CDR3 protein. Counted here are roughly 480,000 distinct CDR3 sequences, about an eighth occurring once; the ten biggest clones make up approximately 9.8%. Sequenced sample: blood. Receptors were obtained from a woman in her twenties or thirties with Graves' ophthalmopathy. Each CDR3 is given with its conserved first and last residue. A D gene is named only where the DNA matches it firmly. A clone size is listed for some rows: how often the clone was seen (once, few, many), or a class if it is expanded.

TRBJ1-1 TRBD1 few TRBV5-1 TGCGCCAGCAGCTTCCCTGGACAGGGCGAAGCTTTCTTT CASSFPGQGEAFF
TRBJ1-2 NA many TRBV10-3 TGTGCCATCAGTGCTACGGGCGGGGTTGGCTACACCTTC CAISATGGVGYTF
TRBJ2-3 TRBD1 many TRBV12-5 TGTGCTAGTGGTTTTCATCCGGGACAGGGTAGCACAGATACGCAGTATTTT CASGFHPGQGSTDTQYF
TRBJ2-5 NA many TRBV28 TGTGCCAGCACGCGAAGGGAGGAAGAGACCCAGTACTTC CASTRREEETQYF
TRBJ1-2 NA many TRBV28 TGTGCCAGCAGTTTAAAACAGAACTATGGCTACACCTTC CASSLKQNYGYTF
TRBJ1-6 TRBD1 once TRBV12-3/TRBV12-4 TGTGCCAGCAGTTTGACAGGGGAGGGCTCACCCCTCCACTTT CASSLTGEGSPLHF
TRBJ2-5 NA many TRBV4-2 TGTGCCAGCAGCCAAGTAACTCAAGAGACCCAGTACTTC CASSQVTQETQYF
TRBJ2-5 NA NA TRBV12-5 TGTGCTAGTGGTTTGGGGTCCATTCCCGAAGAGACCCAGTACTTC CASGLGSIPEETQYF
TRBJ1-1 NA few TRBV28 TGTGCCAGCAGTTTATTTATCGAGGGTAGAACTGAAGCTTTCTTT CASSLFIEGRTEAFF
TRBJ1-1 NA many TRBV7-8 TGTGCCAGCAGCCCATTACAGGGAATCAACACTGAAGCTTTCTTT CASSPLQGINTEAFF
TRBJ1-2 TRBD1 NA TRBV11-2 TGTGCCAGCAGCTTAGGACAGGGATGGAGCTACACCTTC CASSLGQGWSYTF
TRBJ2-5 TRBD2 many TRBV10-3 TGTGCCATCAGTGACAGAGCGGGAGGGCCCGAGACCCAGTACTTC CAISDRAGGPETQYF
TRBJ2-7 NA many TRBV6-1 TGTGCCAGCAGTGAAGACCCAGCTACTCACTACGAGCAGTACTTC CASSEDPATHYEQYF
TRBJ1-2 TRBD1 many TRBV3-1 TGTGCCAGCAGCCAGTCGACAGGGGTTGTCTATGGCTACACCTTC CASSQSTGVVYGYTF
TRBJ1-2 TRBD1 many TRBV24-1 TGTGCCACCAGTGCGGGACAGGGAATGGCTAACTATGGCTACACCTTC CATSAGQGMANYGYTF
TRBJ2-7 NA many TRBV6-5 TGTGCCAGCATCCCAGGTCCCGGCTACGAGCAGTACTTC CASIPGPGYEQYF
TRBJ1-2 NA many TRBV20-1 TGCAGTGCTAGAGAGACAGTCGCTTATGGCTACACCTTC CSARETVAYGYTF
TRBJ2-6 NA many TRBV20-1 TGCAGTGCCCCCCGGGCCCCGTCCAACGTCCTGACTTTC CSAPRAPSNVLTF
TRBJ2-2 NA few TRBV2 TGTGCCAGCAGTCACTCCGACTCCCTCGGGGAGCTGTTTTTT CASSHSDSLGELFF
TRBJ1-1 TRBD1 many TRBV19 TGTGCCAGAATACTGTCCCCAAGATTCGGGACAGGAAACACTGAAGCTTTCTTT CARILSPRFGTGNTEAFF
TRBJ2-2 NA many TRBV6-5 TGTGCCAGCAGTTACCTTTCTCTTAGGGACGGGGAGCTGTTTTTT CASSYLSLRDGELFF
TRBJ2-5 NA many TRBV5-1 TGCGCCAGCAGCTTGTTGGCGTACCAAGAGACCCAGTACTTC CASSLLAYQETQYF
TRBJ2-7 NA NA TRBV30 TGTGCCTGCGGTGGCTACGAGCAGTACTTC CACGGYEQYF
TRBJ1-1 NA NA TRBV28 TGTGCCAGCAGTCTACAAGCCATGAACACTGAAGCTTGCTTT CASSLQAMNTEACF
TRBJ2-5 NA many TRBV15 TGTGCCACCAGCAGGCGGCGAGGAGAGACCCAGTACTTC CATSRRRGETQYF
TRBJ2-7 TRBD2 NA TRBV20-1 TGCAGTGCCGCCCGGGGGGGCGGCTCCTACGAGCAGTACTTC CSAARGGGSYEQYF
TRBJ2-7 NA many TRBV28 TGTGCCAGCAGTTTATATGGGTCAGGTCGGGAGCAGTACTTC CASSLYGSGREQYF
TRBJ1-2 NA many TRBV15 TGTGCCACCAGCAGAGACAGGGTGAACTATGGCTACACCTTC CATSRDRVNYGYTF
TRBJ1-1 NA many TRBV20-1 TGCAGTGCTAGAGACCACAGGGTTTTCACTGAAGCTTTCTTT CSARDHRVFTEAFF
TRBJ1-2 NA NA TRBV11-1 TGTGCCAGCAGCTTAGGATGGGCCGCACGGGGCTATGGCTACACCTTC CASSLGWAARGYGYTF
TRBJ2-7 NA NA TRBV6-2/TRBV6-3 TGTGCCAGCACCCTCGGGGAGCGTAGGGTGTTGGGCGAGCAGTACTTC CASTLGERRVLGEQYF
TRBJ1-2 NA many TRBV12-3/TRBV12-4 TGTGCCAGCAGTCCGTGGACAGCCTATGGCTACACCTTC CASSPWTAYGYTF